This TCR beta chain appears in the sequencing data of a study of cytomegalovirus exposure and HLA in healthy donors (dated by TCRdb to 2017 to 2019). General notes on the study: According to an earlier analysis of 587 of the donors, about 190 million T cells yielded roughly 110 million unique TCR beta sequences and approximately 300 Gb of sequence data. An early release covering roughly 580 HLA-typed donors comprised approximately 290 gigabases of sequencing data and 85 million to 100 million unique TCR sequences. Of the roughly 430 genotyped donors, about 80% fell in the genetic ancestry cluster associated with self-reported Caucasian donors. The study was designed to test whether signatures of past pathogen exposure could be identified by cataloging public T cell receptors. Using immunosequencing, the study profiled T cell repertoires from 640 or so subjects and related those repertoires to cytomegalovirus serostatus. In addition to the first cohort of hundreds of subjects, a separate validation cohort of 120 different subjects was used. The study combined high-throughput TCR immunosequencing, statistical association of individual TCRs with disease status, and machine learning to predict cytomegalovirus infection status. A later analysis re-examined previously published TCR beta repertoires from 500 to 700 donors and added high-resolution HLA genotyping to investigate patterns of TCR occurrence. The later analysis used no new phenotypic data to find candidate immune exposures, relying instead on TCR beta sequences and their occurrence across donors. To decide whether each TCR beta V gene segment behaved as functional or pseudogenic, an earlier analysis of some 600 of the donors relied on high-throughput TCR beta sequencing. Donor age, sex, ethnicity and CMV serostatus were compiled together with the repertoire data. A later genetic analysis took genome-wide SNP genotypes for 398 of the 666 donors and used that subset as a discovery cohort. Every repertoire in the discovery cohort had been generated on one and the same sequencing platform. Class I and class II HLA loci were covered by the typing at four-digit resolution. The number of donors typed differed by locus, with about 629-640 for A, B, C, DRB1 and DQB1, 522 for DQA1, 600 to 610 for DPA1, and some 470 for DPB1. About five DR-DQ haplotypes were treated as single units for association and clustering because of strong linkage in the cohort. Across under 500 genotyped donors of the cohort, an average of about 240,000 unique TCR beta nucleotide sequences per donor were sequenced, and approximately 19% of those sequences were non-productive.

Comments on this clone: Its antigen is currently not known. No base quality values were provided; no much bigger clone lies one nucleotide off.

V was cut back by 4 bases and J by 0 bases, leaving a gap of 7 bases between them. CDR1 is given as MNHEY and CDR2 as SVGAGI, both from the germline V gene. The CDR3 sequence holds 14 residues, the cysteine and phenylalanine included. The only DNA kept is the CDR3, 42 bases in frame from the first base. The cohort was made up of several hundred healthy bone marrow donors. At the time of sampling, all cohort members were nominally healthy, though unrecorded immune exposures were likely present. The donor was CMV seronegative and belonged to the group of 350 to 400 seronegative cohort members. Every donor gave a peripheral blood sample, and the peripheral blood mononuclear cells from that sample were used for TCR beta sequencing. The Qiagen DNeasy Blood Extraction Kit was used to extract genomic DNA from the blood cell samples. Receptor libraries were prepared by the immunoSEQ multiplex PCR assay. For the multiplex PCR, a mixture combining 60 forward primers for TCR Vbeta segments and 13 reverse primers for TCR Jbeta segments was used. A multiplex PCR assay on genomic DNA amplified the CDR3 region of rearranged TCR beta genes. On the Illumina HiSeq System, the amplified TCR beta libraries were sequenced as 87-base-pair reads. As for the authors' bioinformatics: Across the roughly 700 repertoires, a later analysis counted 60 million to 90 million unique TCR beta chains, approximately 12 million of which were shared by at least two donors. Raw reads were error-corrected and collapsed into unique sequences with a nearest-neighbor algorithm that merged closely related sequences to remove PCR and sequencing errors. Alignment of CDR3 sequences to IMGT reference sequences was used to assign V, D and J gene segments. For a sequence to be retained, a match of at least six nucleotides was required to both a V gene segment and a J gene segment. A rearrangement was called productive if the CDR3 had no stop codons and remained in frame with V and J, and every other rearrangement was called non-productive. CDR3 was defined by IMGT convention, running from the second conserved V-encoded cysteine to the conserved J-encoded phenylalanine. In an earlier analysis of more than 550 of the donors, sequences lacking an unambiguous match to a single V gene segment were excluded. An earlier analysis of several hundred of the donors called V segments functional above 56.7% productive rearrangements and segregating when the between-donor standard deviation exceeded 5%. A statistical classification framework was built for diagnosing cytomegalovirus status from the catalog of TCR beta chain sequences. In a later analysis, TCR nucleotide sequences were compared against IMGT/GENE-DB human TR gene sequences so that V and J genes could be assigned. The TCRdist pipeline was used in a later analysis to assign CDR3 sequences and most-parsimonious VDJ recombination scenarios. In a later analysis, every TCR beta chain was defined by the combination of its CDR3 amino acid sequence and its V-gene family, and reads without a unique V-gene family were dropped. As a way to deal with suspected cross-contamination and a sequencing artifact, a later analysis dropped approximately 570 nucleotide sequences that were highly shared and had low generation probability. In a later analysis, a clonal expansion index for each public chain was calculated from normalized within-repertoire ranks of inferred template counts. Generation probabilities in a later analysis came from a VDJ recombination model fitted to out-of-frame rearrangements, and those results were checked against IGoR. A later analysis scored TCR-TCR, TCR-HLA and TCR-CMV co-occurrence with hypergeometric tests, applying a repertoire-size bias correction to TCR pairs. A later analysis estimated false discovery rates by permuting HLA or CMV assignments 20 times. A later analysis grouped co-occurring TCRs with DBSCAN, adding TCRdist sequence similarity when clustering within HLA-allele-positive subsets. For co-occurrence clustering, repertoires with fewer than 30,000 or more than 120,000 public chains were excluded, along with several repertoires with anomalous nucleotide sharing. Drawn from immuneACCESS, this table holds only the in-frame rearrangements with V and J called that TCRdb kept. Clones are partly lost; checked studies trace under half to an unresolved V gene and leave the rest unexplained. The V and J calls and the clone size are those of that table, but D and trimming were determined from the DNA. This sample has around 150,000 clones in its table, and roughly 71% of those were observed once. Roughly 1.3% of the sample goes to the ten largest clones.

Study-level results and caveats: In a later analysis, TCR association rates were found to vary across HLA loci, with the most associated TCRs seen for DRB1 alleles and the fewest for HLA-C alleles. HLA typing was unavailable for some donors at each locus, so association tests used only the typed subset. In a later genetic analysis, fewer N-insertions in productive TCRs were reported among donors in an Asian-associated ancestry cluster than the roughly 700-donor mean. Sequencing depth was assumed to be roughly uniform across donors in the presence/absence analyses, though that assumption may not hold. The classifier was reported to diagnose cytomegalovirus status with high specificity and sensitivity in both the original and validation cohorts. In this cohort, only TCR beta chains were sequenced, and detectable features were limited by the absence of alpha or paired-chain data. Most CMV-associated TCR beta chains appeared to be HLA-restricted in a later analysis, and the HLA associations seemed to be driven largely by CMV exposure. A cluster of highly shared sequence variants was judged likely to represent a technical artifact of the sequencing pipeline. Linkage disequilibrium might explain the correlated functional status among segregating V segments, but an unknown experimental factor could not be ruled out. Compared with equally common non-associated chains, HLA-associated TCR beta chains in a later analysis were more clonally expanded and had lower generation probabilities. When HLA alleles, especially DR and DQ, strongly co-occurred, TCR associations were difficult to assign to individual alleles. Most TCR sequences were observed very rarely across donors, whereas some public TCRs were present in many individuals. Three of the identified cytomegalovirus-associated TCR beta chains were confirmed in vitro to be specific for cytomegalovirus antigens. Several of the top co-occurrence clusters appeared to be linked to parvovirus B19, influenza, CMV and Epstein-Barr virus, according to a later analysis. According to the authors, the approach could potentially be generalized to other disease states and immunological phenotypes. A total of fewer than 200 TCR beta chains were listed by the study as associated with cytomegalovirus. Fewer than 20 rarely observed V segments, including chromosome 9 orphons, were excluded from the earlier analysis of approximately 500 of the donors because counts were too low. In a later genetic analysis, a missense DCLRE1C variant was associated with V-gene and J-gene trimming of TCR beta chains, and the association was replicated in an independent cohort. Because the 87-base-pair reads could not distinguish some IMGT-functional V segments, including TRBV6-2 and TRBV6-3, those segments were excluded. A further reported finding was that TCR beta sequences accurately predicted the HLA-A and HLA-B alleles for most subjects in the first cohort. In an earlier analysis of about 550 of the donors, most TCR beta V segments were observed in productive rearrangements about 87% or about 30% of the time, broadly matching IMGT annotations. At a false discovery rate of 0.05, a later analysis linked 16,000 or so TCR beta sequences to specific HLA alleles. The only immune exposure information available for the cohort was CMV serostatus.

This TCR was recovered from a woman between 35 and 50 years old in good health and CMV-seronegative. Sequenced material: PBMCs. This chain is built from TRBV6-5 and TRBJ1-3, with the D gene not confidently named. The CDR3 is CASSSVSSGNTIYF. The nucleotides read TGTGCCAGCAGTTCCGTCTCCTCTGGAAACACCATATATTTT.